A single sample gave rise to the 10 T cell receptor beta chains below, sequenced in a study of cytomegalovirus exposure and HLA in healthy donors (dated by TCRdb to the late 2010s). Library preparation employed the immunoSEQ multiplex PCR assay. The multiplex PCR relied on a mix of 60 forward primers for TCR Vbeta segments and 13 reverse primers for TCR Jbeta segments. Not all clones reach the TCRdb copy of this immuneACCESS table, which keeps in-frame sequences only. Checked studies attribute under half of the gap to unresolved V genes and leave the rest unexplained. In all, the sample holds some 190,000 clones, and approximately 86% of those were seen once. Approximately 2% of the sample comes from the top ten. The material sequenced was PBMCs. The receptors come from a woman under 30 in good health and CMV-seronegative.

The chain has TRBV7-9 and TRBJ1-2, with 8 bases lining up with TRBD1. The CDR3 totals 15 residues. CDR1 is SEHNR and CDR2 is FQNEAQ in the germline V gene (reference sequence). Unmatched junction bases numbered 5, after V lost 2 bases and J lost 3 bases. The CDR3 nucleotides are TGTGCCAGCAGCTTACCAGGGGGCGCTTACTATGGCTACACCTTC. Encoded protein: CASSLPGGAYYGYTF.

This clone was detected only once. The rearrangement joins TRBV14 to TRBJ2-5; D possibly corresponds to TRBD1 (7 bases). Germline V lookup: CDR1 SGHDN, CDR2 FVKESK. The CDR3 contains 16 residues. Trimming shortened V by 1 base and J by 2 bases, and 14 bases separated the two germline ends. CDR3: CASSQVTAGGQETQYF. CDR3 coding DNA: TGTGCCAGCAGCCAAGTAACGGCAGGGGGGCAAGAGACCCAGTACTTC.

The chain links TRBV6-5 to TRBJ2-7, with TRBD2 identical over 10 bases. There are 15 residues in the CDR3. Germline CDR1 and CDR2: MNHEY and SVGAGI. V gave up 4 bases and J gave up 2 bases; unmatched junction bases: 5. CDR3: CASSSLAGGTYEQYF. The CDR3 region has the DNA TGTGCCAGCAGTTCCTTAGCGGGGGGAACCTACGAGCAGTACTTC.

The chain links TRBV19 to TRBJ2-1; 11 bases are shared with TRBD1. Per the germline V gene, CDR1 is LNHDA and CDR2 is SQIVND (reference sequence). Trimming at V came to 10 bases and at J to 2 bases, leaving 4 bases not matched to a gene. CDR3 length equals 14 residues. Here the CDR3 DNA reads TGTGCCACTACGGGACAGGGGGCCTACAATGAGCAGTTCTTC. As protein: CATTGQGAYNEQFF.

The chain carries TRBV11-3 and TRBJ2-3, with D possibly being TRBD1 (6 bases). V was cut by 3 bases and J by 3 bases, with 7 bases left in between. Per the germline V gene, CDR1 is SGHNT and CDR2 is YENEEA. The CDR3 is 13 residues long. This chain's CDR3 is CASSLQGTDTQYF. Written as DNA, the CDR3 is TGTGCCAGCAGCTTGCAGGGGACAGATACGCAGTATTTT.

DNA of the CDR3: TGTGCCAGCTCACCAGGGAGAACAAAAGAGACCCAGTACTTC. This encodes CASSPGRTKETQYF. This chain links TRBV18 with TRBJ2-5, with D tentatively TRBD2 (5 bases). The length of the CDR3 is 14 residues. Trimming left V 2 bases short and J 3 bases short, with 10 bases between. Germline CDR1 and CDR2: KGHSH and LQKENI. The complete variable domain, with remaining parts taken from reference TRBV18 and TRBJ2-5, reads NAGVMQNPRHLVRRRGQEARLRCSPMKGHSHVYWYRQLPEEGLKFMVYLQKENIIDESGMPKERFSAEFPKEGPSILRIQQVVRGDSAAYFCASSPGRTKETQYFGPGTRLLVL.

The V gene is TRBV11-2, the J gene TRBJ2-3; D is undetermined. Trimming shortened V by 1 base and J by 0 bases, and 5 bases separated the two germline ends. This CDR3 region has 14 residues. CDR1 is SGHAT and CDR2 is FQNNGV in the germline V gene. CDR3 bases: TGTGCCAGCAGCTTAGGTGGCAGCACAGATACGCAGTATTTT. This codes for CASSLGGSTDTQYF.

J is TRBJ2-3 and V is TRBV9; 10 nucleotides align to TRBD1. The CDR3 runs 15 residues. J gave up 3 bases and V 4 bases, and 5 bases lay outside the gene matches. From germline, CDR1 is SGDLS and CDR2 YYNGEE. The CDR3 bases are TGTGCCAGCAGCCGACAGGGGGCGCTGACAGATACGCAGTATTTT. Translating it yields CASSRQGALTDTQYF.

This chain joins TRBV5-8 and TRBJ1-5, with 9 bases lining up with TRBD1. The V segment lost 4 bases and the J segment 7 bases; nucleotides outside the gene matches: 21. Germline CDR1 and CDR2: SGHTS and YDEGEE. The CDR3 sequence is 19 residues long. CDR3: CASSPGIRAGQGRDQPQHF. CDR3 DNA: TGTGCCAGCAGCCCGGGGATAAGGGCGGGACAGGGAAGAGACCAGCCCCAGCATTTT.

The chain combines TRBV19 with TRBJ1-1; D unclear. The CDR3 runs to 14 residues. The germline gives CDR1 LNHDA, CDR2 SQIVND (reference sequence). V was clipped by 3 bases and J by 4 bases, with 12 bases between them. CDR3 nucleotide sequence: TGTGCCAGTAGTATCTCGGAGGAATCCACTGAAGCTTTCTTT. This codes for CASSISEESTEAFF.